Given below is one TCR beta chain in context. Its matching antigen is unknown. Method: immunoSEQ multiplex PCR; TCRdb's copy keeps in-frame clones and lacks some. This sample carries around 12,000 clones, roughly nine tenths of them seen once, and the ten largest clones take over 20%. This sample is part of a study of chemoradiotherapy in HPV16-positive cancers. Background on the study: Candidate HPV-specific T-cell clones and common TCR motifs came from functional assays in a couple of HPV16-positive patients.

Study results and limitations: Functional assays defining HPV-specific T cells used only a couple of HPV16-positive patients. During treatment, candidate HPV-specific clones and E7-related motifs expanded in tumor.

Germline V gene data show CDR1 as SGHRS and CDR2 as YFSETQ. V was trimmed by 2 bases and J by 10 bases, leaving 13 bases between them. This CDR3 is 13 amino acids long. The chain recombines TRBV5-1 with TRBJ1-3; TRBD1 might be the D (5 bases). Source: blood, taken from a patient who underwent chemoradiotherapy. This clonotype was obtained from a human donor with HPV-associated anogenital cancer. CDR3 sequence (DNA): TGCGCCAGCAGCTTTGGCGACAGTTCAACCATATATTTT. Protein product: CASSFGDSSTIYF.